This TCR beta chain was recorded in a study of cytomegalovirus exposure and HLA in healthy donors. Primers: 60 Vbeta forward and 13 Jbeta reverse. Using immunoSEQ multiplex PCR, the repertoire was profiled, and TCRdb retains in-frame clones only, with some absent. There are 100,000 to 150,000 clones in the sample; about 75% occur only once, and about 1.5% lies in the top ten. Per the germline V gene, CDR1 is SNHLY and CDR2 is FYNNEI. The CDR3 has 14 residues. Trimming left V 7 bases short and J 3 bases short, with 12 bases between. The chain couples TRBV2 to TRBJ2-2, with D possibly being TRBD1 (5 bases). The TCR originated in a woman aged 40 to 55 in good health and CMV-seronegative. The sample comprised PBMCs. The CDR3 sequence: CASKGPVDTGELFF. The DNA of the CDR3 is TGTGCCAGCAAGGGGCCTGTGGACACCGGGGAGCTGTTTTTT.